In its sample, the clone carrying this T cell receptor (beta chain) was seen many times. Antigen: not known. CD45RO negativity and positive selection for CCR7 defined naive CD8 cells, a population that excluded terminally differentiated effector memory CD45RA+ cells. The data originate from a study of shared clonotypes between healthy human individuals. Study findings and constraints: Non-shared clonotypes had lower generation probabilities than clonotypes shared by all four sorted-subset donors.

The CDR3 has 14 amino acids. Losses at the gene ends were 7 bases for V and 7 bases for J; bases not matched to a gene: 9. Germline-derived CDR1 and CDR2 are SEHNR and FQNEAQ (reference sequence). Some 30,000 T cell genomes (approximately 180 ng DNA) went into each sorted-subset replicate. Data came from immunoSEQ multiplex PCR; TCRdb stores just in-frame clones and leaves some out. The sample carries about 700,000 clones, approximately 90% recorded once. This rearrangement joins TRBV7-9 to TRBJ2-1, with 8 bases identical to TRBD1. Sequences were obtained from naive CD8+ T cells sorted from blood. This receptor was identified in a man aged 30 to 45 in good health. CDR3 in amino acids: CASTLQGAHNEQFF. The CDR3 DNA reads TGTGCCAGCACCCTTCAGGGGGCGCATAATGAGCAGTTCTTC.